The entry below describes one T cell receptor (beta chain). Only in-frame clones appear in the TCRdb table, and some are missing; sequencing was by immunoSEQ multiplex PCR. The sample holds roughly 140,000 clones, around nine tenths seen once. This entry belongs to a study of blood T cell repertoires in COVID-19. The CDR3 length is 13 residues. Looked up from germline, CDR1 is KGHDR and CDR2 is SFDVKD. The V gene end was trimmed by 8 bases and the J gene end by 4 bases; junction bases not matched to a gene: 2. The rearrangement uses TRBV24-1 and TRBJ2-2, with TRBD2 identical over 8 bases. Source material: peripheral blood. The clonotype was recovered from a woman between 40 and 50 years old with acute or convalescent COVID-19. The CDR3 sequence is CATTGGVTGELFF. As DNA, the CDR3 is TGTGCCACCACCGGGGGGGTCACCGGGGAGCTGTTTTTT.